A selection of T cell receptor beta chains follows, all from one sample in a study of T cell repertoires in cytomegalovirus infection. In TCRdb, the reads were re-called with MiXCR into one record per CDR3 protein. Of about 700,000 distinct CDR3 sequences in the sample, around 35% were seen once. These receptors' targets are unknown. The specimen was cultured PBMCs, collected from culture after CMV antigen stimulation. These receptors were taken from a human donor in good health (CMV status not recorded). Some clones in this sample may be carry-over from other donors' samples. The CDR3 runs from the conserved cysteine through the conserved F or W. The D gene is left open where the match is weak. Rows may omit the clone size; those that give it use once, few, many or a size class.

cdr3_nt cdr3_aa clone_size v_call d_call j_call
TGCGCCAGCAGCCCTAATCAGGGGTTGAACACTGAAGCTTTCTTT CASSPNQGLNTEAFF - TRBV4-1 - TRBJ1-1
TGTGCCACGTTAAAAGGGGTTACTGAAGCTTTCTTT CATLKGVTEAFF few TRBV12-3/TRBV12-4 - TRBJ1-1
TGTGCCAGCAGTGGTGCGCAGGGGAGGGTTCCTAGCAATCAGCCCCAGCATTTT CASSGAQGRVPSNQPQHF - TRBV2 - TRBJ1-5
TGTGCCAGCAGCCTGACCCGCTCAGGCAGGGAGCAGTTCTTC CASSLTRSGREQFF - TRBV7-2 - TRBJ2-1
TGCAGCGTTGATCGTGGTACAGGGGCCTTGAACACTGAAGCTTTCTTT CSVDRGTGALNTEAFF - TRBV29-1 TRBD1 TRBJ1-1
TGTGCCAGCAGCTTAGTCCAATCGGCGGGTTTCTACGAGCAGTACTTC CASSLVQSAGFYEQYF - TRBV7-2 - TRBJ2-7
TGCGCCAGCAGCCAACTCAGGGATTACACTGAAGCTTTCTTT CASSQLRDYTEAFF - TRBV4-1 - TRBJ1-1
TGCAGCGTGGGACACCAACCGCAAGAGACCCAGTACTTC CSVGHQPQETQYF - TRBV29-1 - TRBJ2-5
TGTGCCAGCAGCTTAGGACAGTTCTCCTACAATGAGCAGTTCTTC CASSLGQFSYNEQFF - TRBV7-2 - TRBJ2-1
TGTGCCAGCAGTCGACAGGGTCGGATGAACACTGAAGCTTTCTTT CASSRQGRMNTEAFF - TRBV12-3/TRBV12-4 TRBD1 TRBJ1-1
TGTGCCAGCAGCCAGACCGGGACTAGCTACGAGCAGTACTTC CASSQTGTSYEQYF - TRBV4-2 TRBD2 TRBJ2-7
TGTGCCATCTCCGCTGCGGGAAGCAATCAGCCCCAGCATTTT CAISAAGSNQPQHF - TRBV28 - TRBJ1-5
TGTGCCAGCCGCTGGTCGGGGCCCCAAGAGACCCAGTACTTC CASRWSGPQETQYF few TRBV28 - TRBJ2-5
TGCGCCAGCAGCCAGCAGTTTAGGGGTAATGAGCAGTTCTTC CASSQQFRGNEQFF - TRBV4-1 - TRBJ2-1
TGTGCTAGCGCGGGGTCGGGCAGCGTGAACACTGAAGCTTTCTTT CASAGSGSVNTEAFF - TRBV4-2 - TRBJ1-1
TGTGCCAGCAGCTTGGGCGGGGGGGCCTACACAGATACGCAGTATTTT CASSLGGGAYTDTQYF - TRBV7-2 TRBD2 TRBJ2-3
TGTGCCAGCACCACCGCCGGGACTAGCGGCTACGAGCAGTACTTC CASTTAGTSGYEQYF - TRBV5-6 TRBD2 TRBJ2-7
TGCGCCAGCAGCCAAGGACTAGCGGGAGGTTCCTATGAGCAGTTCTTC CASSQGLAGGSYEQFF - TRBV4-1 TRBD2 TRBJ2-1
TGTGCCAGCAGCTATGGACGGGCGTCCCAAGAGACCCAGTACTTC CASSYGRASQETQYF many TRBV7-2 - TRBJ2-5
TGTGCCAGCAGCACCTGGGGGTCGAGGATGAACACTGAAGCTTTCTTT CASSTWGSRMNTEAFF many TRBV7-9 - TRBJ1-1
TGCGCCAGCAGCCCGGGGTCCGGCAGGGATACGCAGTATTTT CASSPGSGRDTQYF few TRBV5-1 - TRBJ2-3
TGTGCCAGCAGCCCAAGCGGGGGAAGGAGTGGCTACACCTTC CASSPSGGRSGYTF - TRBV7-9 - TRBJ1-2
TGTGCCAGCAGCCAAGCTTTATTGGTTTTTAATGCAGATACGCAGTATTTT CASSQALLVFNADTQYF few TRBV4-2 - TRBJ2-3
TGTGCCAGCAGCTCTACAGGGTTCACTGAAGCTTTCTTT CASSSTGFTEAFF - TRBV7-9 - TRBJ1-1
TGTGCCAGCAGTTTACTAGCGGGAGTGGAGCAGTACTTC CASSLLAGVEQYF - TRBV12-3/TRBV12-4 TRBD2 TRBJ2-7
TGTGCCAGCATCAAGAGACAGGGGGGCGACGAGACCCAGTACTTC CASIKRQGGDETQYF few TRBV6-6 TRBD1 TRBJ2-5
TGTGCCAGCGAAGTCGCGGGAGGAAACTACAATGAGCAGTTCTTC CASEVAGGNYNEQFF few TRBV2 TRBD2 TRBJ2-1
TGTGCCAGCAGCCAACTAGCGGGAGTTTCCGGGGAGCTGTTTTTT CASSQLAGVSGELFF many TRBV7-2 TRBD2 TRBJ2-2
TGTGCCAGCAGCCCTTACGCGGGGGGCCGTAATACGCAGTATTTT CASSPYAGGRNTQYF - TRBV7-8 TRBD2 TRBJ2-3
TGCAGTGCTAGAGCAGGTGGCAGCGGGCCCCAGTACTCTGGAAACACCATATATTTT CSARAGGSGPQYSGNTIYF - TRBV20-1 - TRBJ1-3
TGCGCCAGCAGTGAGTCGAAGGTGGGACTGCAAGAGACCCAGTACTTC CASSESKVGLQETQYF few TRBV10-1 - TRBJ2-5
TGCAGTGCTAGTGGGACAGGGCTTGGAGAGCAGTTCTTC CSASGTGLGEQFF - TRBV20-1 TRBD1 TRBJ2-1
TGTGCCAGCAGTGAAGCGGAGTTTCCAGGGGGGACAGGAAACACCATATATTTT CASSEAEFPGGTGNTIYF few TRBV6-1 TRBD1 TRBJ1-3
TGTGCCAGCAGCTATACCCTTGGCGGGAGAGGTTGGGCCGGGGAGCTGTTTTTT CASSYTLGGRGWAGELFF - TRBV6-2/TRBV6-3 TRBD2 TRBJ2-2
TGTGCCAGCTCCCCGCAGGGGCCTGGAACTGGGGCCAACGTCCTGACTTTC CASSPQGPGTGANVLTF few TRBV18 - TRBJ2-6
TGTGCCAGCTCACCACCGTCGGGCCAGAATGAAAAACTGTTTTTT CASSPPSGQNEKLFF - TRBV18 - TRBJ1-4
TGTGCCAGCAGCCACGAGGGCTGGGGTTCACCCCTCCACTTT CASSHEGWGSPLHF - TRBV4-2 - TRBJ1-6